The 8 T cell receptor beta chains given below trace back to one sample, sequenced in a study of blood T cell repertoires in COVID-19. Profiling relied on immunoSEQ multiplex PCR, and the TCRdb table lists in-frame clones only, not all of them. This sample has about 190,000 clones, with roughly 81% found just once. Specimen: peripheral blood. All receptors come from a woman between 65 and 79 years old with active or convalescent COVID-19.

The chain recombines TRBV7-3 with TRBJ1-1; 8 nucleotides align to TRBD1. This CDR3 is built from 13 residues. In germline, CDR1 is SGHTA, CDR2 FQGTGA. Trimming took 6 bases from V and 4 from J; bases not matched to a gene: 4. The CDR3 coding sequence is TGTGCCAGCAGGCATACAGGGGGCACTGAAGCTTTCTTT. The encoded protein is CASRHTGGTEAFF.

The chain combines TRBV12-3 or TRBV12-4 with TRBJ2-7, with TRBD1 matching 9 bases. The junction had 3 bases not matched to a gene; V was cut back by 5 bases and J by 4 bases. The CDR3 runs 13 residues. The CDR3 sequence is CASSLGQGYEQYF. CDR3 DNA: TGTGCCAGCAGTCTAGGACAGGGGTACGAGCAGTACTTC.

This CDR3 is CASSPHNLPGQGKDEQYF. Written as DNA, the CDR3 is TGTGCCAGCAGCCCACACAATCTTCCGGGACAGGGAAAAGACGAGCAGTACTTC. This chain joins TRBV11-2 and TRBJ2-7, with 9 bases that match TRBD1. V lost 5 bases to trimming and J lost 5 bases; unmatched junction nucleotides: 19. Per germline, CDR1 SGHAT and CDR2 FQNNGV. This CDR3 comprises 18 residues.

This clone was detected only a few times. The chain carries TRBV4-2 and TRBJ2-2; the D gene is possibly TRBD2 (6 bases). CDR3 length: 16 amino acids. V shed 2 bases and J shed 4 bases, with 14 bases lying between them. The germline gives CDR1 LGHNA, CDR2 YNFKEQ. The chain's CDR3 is CASSQLVSGGTGELFF. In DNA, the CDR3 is TGTGCCAGCAGCCAACTCGTTAGCGGAGGCACCGGGGAGCTGTTTTTT.

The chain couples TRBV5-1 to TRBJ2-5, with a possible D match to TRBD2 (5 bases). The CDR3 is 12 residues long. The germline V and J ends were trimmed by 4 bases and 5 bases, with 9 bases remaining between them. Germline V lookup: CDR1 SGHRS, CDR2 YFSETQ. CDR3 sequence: CASSARGETQYF. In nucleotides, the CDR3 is TGCGCCAGCAGCGCCAGAGGGGAGACCCAGTACTTC.

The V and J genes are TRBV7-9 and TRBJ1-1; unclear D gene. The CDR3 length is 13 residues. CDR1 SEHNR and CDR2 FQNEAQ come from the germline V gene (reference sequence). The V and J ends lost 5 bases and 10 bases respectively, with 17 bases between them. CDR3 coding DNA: TGTGCCAGCAGCCAGTCCCCCACAGATGGAGCTTTCTTT. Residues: CASSQSPTDGAFF.

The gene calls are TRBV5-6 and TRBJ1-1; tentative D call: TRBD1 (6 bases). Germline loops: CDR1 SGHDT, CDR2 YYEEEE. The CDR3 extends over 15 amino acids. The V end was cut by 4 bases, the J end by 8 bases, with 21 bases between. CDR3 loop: CASSPVAQGAREAFF. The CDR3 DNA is TGTGCCAGCAGCCCCGTGGCACAGGGCGCCCGAGAAGCTTTCTTT.

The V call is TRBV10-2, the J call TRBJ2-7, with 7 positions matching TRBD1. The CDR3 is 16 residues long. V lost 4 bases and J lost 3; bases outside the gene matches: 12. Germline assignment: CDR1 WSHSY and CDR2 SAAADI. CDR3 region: CASSGGRRQGSYEQYF. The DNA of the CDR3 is TGCGCCAGCAGTGGAGGTAGGAGACAGGGCAGCTACGAGCAGTACTTC.